This T cell receptor (beta chain) was profiled in a study of blood T cell repertoires in COVID-19. Across the study: The analysed material was cDNA or gDNA that came from T cells, B-cell-depleted T cells, or PBMCs.

Produced via immunoSEQ multiplex PCR; TCRdb's table is partial and in-frame only. The repertoire holds around 40,000 clones, with around 88% as singletons. CDR3 length: 15 amino acids. Germline V gives CDR1 SGHRS, CDR2 YFSETQ. Deletions cut 4 bases from V and 4 bases from J, with 17 bases between. This clonotype originated in a woman over 75 with active or convalescent COVID-19. The V and J genes are TRBV5-1 and TRBJ2-5, with D tentatively TRBD1 (6 bases). Sequencing was performed on peripheral blood. CDR3 residues: CASSGETGRGETQYF. CDR3 nucleotides: TGCGCCAGCAGCGGTGAAACAGGGCGCGGAGAGACCCAGTACTTC.